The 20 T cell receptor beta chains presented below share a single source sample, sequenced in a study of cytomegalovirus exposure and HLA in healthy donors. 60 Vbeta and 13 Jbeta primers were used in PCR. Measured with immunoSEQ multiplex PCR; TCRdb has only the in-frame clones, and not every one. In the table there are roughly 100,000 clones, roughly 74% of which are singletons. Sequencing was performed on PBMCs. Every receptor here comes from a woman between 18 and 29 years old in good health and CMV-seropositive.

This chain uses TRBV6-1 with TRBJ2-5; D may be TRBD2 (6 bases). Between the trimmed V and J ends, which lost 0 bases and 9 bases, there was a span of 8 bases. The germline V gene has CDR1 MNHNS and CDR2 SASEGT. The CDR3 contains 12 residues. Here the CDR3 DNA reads TGTGCCAGCAGTGAAGCGGGAGGACCCCAGTACTTC. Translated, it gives CASSEAGGPQYF.

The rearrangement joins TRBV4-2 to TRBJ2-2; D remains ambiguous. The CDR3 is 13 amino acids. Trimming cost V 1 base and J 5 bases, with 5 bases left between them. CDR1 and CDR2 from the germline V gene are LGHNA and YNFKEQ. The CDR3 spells CASSQVSTGELFF. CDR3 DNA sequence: TGTGCCAGCAGCCAAGTCAGTACCGGGGAGCTGTTTTTT.

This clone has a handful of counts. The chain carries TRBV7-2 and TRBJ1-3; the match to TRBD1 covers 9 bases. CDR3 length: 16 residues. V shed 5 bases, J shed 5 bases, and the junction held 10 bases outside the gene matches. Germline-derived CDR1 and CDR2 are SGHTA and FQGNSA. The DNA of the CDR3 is TGTGCCAGCAGCCTAAGGGACAGGGAAGTTCGAAACACCATATATTTT. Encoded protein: CASSLRDREVRNTIYF.

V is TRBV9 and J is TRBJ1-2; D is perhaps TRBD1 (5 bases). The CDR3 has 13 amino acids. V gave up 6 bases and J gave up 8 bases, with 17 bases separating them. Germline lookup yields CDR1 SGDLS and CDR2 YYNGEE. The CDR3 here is CASTAAGVQGYTF. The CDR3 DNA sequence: TGTGCCAGCACGGCCGCGGGGGTTCAAGGCTACACCTTC.

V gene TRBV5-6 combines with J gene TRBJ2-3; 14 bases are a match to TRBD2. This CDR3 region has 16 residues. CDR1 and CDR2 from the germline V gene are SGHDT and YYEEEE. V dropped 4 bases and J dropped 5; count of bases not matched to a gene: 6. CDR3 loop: CASSTGLAGGGDTQYF. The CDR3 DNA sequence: TGTGCCAGCAGCACCGGACTAGCGGGGGGTGGAGATACGCAGTATTTT.

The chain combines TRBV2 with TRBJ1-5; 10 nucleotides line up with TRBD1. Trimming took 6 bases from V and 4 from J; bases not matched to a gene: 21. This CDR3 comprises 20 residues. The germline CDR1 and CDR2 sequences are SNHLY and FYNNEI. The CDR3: CASSATRLGQGRGSNQPQHF. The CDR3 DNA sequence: TGTGCCAGCAGCGCTACTAGACTGGGACAGGGGAGGGGGTCAAATCAGCCCCAGCATTTT.

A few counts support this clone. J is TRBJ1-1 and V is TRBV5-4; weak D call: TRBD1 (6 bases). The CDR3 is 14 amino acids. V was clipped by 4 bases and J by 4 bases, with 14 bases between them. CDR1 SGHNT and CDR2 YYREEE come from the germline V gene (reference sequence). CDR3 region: CASSREGVRTEAFF. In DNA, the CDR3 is TGTGCCAGCAGCAGGGAGGGGGTTCGCACTGAAGCTTTCTTT.

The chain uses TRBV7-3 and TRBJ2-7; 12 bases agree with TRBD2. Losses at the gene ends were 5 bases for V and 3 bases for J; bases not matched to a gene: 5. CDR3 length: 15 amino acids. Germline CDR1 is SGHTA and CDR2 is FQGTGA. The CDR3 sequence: CASSPGLAGFYEQYF. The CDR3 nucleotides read TGTGCCAGCAGCCCAGGACTAGCGGGGTTCTACGAGCAGTACTTC.

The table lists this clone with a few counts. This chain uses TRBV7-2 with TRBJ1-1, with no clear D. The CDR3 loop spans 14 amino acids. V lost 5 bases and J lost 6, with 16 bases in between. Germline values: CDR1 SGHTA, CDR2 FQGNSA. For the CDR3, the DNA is TGTGCCAGCAGCCCGACTAAGGGCGTCGCTGAAGCTTTCTTT. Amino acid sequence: CASSPTKGVAEAFF.

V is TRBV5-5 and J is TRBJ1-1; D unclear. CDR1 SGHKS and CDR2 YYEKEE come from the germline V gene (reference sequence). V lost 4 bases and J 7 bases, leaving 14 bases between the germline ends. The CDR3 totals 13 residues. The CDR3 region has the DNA TGTGCCAGCAGCCCGCCCCCCCCCAGTGAAGCTTTCTTT. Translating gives CASSPPPPSEAFF.

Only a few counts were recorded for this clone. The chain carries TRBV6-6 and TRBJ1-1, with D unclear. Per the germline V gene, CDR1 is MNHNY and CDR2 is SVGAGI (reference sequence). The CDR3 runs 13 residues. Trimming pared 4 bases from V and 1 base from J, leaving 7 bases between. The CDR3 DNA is TGTGCCAGCAGTTGGGCGGGGAACACTGAAGCTTTCTTT. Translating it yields CASSWAGNTEAFF.

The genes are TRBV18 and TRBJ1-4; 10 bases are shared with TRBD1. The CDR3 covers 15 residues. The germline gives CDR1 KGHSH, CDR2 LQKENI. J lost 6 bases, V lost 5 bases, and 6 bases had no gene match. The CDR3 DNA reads TGTGCCAGCTCAACGGACAGGGGGGCCCATGAAAAACTGTTTTTT. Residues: CASSTDRGAHEKLFF.

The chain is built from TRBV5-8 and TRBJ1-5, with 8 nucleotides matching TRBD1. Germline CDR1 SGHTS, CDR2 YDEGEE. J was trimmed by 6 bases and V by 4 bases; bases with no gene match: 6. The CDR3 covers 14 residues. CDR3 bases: TGTGCCAGCAGCCGGACAGGGACTTTTCAGCCCCAGCATTTT. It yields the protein CASSRTGTFQPQHF.

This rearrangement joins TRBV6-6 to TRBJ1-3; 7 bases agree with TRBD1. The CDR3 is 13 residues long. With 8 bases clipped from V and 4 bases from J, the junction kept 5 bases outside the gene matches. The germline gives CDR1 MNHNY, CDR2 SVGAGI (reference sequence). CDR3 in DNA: TGTGCCAGCCCTGACAGGGCCGGAAACACCATATATTTT. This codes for CASPDRAGNTIYF.

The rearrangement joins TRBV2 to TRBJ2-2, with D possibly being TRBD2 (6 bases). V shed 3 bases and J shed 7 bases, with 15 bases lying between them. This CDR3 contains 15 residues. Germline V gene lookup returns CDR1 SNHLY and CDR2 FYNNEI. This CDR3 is CASSEEGLGIGELFF. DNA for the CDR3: TGTGCCAGCAGTGAGGAGGGCCTCGGTATCGGGGAGCTGTTTTTT.

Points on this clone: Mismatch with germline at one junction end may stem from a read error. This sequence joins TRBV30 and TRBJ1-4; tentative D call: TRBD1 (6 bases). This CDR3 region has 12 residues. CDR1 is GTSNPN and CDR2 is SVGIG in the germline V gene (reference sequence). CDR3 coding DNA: TGTGCCTGGAGTGTACAACAGGGCCGGCAAGTATTT. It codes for CAWSVQQGRQVF.

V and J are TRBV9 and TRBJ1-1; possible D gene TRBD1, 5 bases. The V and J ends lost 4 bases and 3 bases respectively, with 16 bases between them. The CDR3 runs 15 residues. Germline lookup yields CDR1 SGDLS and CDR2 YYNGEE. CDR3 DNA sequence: TGTGCCAGCAGCCCTAGACAGATTGGGGACACTGAAGCTTTCTTT. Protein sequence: CASSPRQIGDTEAFF.

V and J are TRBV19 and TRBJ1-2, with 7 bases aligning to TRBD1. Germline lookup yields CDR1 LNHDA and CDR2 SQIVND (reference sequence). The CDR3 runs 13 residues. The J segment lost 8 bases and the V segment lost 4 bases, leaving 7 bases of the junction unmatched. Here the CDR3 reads CASSKEGARGYTF. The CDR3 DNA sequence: TGTGCCAGTAGTAAGGAGGGGGCGCGAGGCTACACCTTC.

CDR3 in DNA: TGTGCCTGGAGTGTACACGAGGGAGGGGGTGAAAAACTGTTTTTT. This translates into CAWSVHEGGGEKLFF. V is TRBV30 and J is TRBJ1-4; possible D gene TRBD1, 6 bases. Germline CDR1 and CDR2: GTSNPN and SVGIG (reference sequence). V lost 0 bases to trimming and J lost 7 bases, with 15 bases between them. The CDR3 contains 15 residues.

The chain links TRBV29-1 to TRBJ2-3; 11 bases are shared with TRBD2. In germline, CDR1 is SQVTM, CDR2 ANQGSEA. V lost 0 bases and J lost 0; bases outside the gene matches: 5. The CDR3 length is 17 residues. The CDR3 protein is CSVEDPRTSGSTDTQYF. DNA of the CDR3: TGCAGCGTTGAAGATCCTCGGACTAGCGGGAGCACAGATACGCAGTATTTT.